This TCR beta chain was profiled in a study of regulatory and conventional T cells in RAG deficiency. General study results and limits: Patient subsets had shorter CDR3s; Omenn Treg-Tconv overlap exceeded 90%. Shannon entropy was markedly lower and Simpson indices higher in RAG-deficient patients than control T-cell subsets. Other subsets showed roughly 10-fold reductions, but Treg unique TCR beta sequences fell roughly 110-fold in these patients.

TCRdb's table, derived via immunoSEQ multiplex PCR, lists solely in-frame clones and lacks some. The table shows 30,000 to 40,000 clones, with around 89% occurring only once. About this clone itself: The antigen is undetermined.

Deletions cut 5 bases from V and 6 bases from J, with 23 bases between. The germline gives CDR1 SGHTA, CDR2 FQGNSA. This CDR3 contains 17 residues. This sample was also put to use in a study of regulatory T cells. From that second work: Primers: 52 TRBV forward and 13 TRBJ reverse. In patients, unique TRB V-J pairs were restricted and V/J usage skewed, especially in Tregs.

This chain joins TRBV7-2 and TRBJ1-5; D possibly corresponds to TRBD1 (6 bases). The clonotype comes from a human donor in good health. Sequencing was performed on CD8+ T cells sorted from blood. CDR3 loop: CASSHPGVTGVGQPQHF. The CDR3 nucleotides read TGTGCCAGCAGCCACCCAGGGGTAACGGGGGTCGGTCAGCCCCAGCATTTT.